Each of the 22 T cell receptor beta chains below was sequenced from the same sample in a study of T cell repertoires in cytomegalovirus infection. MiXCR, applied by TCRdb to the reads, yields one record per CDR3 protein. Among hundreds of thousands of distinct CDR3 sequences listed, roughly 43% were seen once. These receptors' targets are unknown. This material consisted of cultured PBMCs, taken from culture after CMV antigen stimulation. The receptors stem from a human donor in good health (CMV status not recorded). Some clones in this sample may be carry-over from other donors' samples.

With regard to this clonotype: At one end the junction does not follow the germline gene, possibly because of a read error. CDR3 residues: CATQWGEEIQYF. The DNA for the CDR3 is TGTGCCACCCAGTGGGGTGAAGAGATCCAGTACTTC. This chain joins TRBV7-6 and TRBJ2-5; no clear D. In germline, CDR1 is SGHVS, CDR2 FNYEAQ. The CDR3 runs to 12 residues.

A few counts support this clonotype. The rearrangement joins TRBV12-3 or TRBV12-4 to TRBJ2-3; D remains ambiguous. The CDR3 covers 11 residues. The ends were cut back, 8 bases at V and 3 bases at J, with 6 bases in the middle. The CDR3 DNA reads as TGTGCCAGCTTAGGGACAGATACGCAGTATTTT. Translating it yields CASLGTDTQYF.

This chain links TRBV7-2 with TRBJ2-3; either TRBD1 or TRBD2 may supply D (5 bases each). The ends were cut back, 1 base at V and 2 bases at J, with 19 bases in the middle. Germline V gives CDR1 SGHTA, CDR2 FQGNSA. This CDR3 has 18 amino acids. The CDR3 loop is CASSLELVEFGATDTQYF. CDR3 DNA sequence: TGTGCCAGCAGCTTAGAACTAGTGGAATTCGGGGCCACAGATACGCAGTATTTT.

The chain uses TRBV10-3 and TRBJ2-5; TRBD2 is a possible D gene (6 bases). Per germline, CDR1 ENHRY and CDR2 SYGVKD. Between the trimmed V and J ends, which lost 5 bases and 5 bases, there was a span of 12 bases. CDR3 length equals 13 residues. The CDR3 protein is CAISPGRGETQYF. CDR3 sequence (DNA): TGTGCCATCAGTCCCGGACGGGGGGAGACCCAGTACTTC.

CDR3 nucleotide sequence: TGTGCCAGCAGCCCCCCCCGGGGCAGGCACGGGTCCTACGAGCAGTACTTC. This sequence encodes CASSPPRGRHGSYEQYF. This chain joins TRBV6-1 and TRBJ2-7, with D perhaps TRBD1 or TRBD2 (5 bases each). Germline V gene sequence: CDR1 MNHNS, CDR2 SASEGT. Trimming shortened V by 6 bases and J by 1 base, and 22 bases separated the two germline ends. The CDR3 sequence is 17 residues long.

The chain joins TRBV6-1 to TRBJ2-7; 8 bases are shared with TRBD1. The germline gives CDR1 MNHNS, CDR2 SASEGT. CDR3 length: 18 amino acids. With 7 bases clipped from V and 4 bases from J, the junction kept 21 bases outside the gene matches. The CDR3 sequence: CASKTGLQGEAPWYEQYF. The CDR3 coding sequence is TGTGCCAGCAAAACAGGCCTACAGGGGGAGGCGCCATGGTACGAGCAGTACTTC.

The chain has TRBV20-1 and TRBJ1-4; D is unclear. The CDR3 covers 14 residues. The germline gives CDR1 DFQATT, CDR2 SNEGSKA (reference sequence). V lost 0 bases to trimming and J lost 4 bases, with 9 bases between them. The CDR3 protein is CSARDMKLNEKLFF. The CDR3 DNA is TGCAGTGCTAGAGATATGAAACTTAATGAAAAACTGTTTTTT.

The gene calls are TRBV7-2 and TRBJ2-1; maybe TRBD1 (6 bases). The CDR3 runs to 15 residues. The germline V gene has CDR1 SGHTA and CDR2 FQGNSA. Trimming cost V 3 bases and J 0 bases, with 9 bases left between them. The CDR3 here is CASSFADSSYNEQFF. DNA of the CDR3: TGTGCCAGCAGCTTCGCGGACAGCTCCTACAATGAGCAGTTCTTC.

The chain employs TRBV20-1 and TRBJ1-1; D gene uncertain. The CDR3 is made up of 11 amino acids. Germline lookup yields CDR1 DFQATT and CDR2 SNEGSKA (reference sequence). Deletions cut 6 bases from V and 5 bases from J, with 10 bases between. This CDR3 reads CSAKHETEAFF. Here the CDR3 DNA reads TGCAGTGCAAAACACGAGACTGAAGCTTTCTTT.

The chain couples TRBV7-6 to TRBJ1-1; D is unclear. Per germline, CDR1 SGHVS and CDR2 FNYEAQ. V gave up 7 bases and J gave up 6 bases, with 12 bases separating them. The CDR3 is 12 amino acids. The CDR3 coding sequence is TGTGCCAGCAACTGGGGTGGTGCTGAAGCTTTCTTT. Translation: CASNWGGAEAFF. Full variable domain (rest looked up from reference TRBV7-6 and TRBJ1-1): GAGVSQSPRYKVTKRGQDVALRCDPISGHVSLYWYRQALGQGPEFLTYFNYEAQQDKSGLPNDRFSAERPEGSISTLTIQRTEQRDSAMYRCASNWGGAEAFFGQGTRLTVV.

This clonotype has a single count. This CDR3 is CANQGNYGYTF. Here the CDR3 DNA reads TGTGCCAACCAGGGCAACTATGGCTACACCTTC. J is TRBJ1-2 and V is TRBV7-2; D is perhaps TRBD1 (5 bases). Per germline, CDR1 SGHTA and CDR2 FQGNSA. The CDR3 extends over 11 amino acids. V lost 10 bases, J lost 2 bases, and 8 bases lay in between.

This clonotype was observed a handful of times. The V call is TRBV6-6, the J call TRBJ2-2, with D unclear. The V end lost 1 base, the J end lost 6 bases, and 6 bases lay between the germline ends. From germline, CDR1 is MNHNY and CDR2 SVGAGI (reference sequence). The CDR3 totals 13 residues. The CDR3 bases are TGTGCCAGCAGTTACTTAGTCTCCGGGGAGCTGTTTTTT. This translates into CASSYLVSGELFF.

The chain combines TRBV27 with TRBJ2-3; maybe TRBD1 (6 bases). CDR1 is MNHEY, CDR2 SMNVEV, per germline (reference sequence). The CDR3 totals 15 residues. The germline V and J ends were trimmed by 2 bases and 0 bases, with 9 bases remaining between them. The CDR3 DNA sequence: TGTGCCAGCAGTTTACGCGACAGGAGCACAGATACGCAGTATTTT. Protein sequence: CASSLRDRSTDTQYF.

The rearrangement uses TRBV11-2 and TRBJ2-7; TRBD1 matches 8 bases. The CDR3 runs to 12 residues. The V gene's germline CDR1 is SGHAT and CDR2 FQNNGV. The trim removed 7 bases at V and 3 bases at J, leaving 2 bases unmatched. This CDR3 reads CASTTGGYEQYF. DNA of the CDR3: TGTGCCAGCACCACAGGGGGCTACGAGCAGTACTTC.

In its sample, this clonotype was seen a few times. The CDR3 region has the DNA TGTGCCAGCAGTTACTCCCCTAGGACTAGCGGGGTAAATGAGCAGTTCTTC. Amino acid sequence: CASSYSPRTSGVNEQFF. This chain uses TRBV6-5 with TRBJ2-1; 12 nucleotides line up with TRBD2. Losses at the gene ends were 0 bases for V and 7 bases for J; bases not matched to a gene: 7. Germline loops: CDR1 MNHEY, CDR2 SVGAGI. There are 17 residues in the CDR3.

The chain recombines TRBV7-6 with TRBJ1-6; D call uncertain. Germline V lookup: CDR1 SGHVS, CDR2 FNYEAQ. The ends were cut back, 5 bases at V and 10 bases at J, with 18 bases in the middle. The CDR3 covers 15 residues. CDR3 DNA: TGTGCCAGCAGCCCATGGGTTGCGAGTTTGTCACCCCTCCACTTT. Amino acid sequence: CASSPWVASLSPLHF.

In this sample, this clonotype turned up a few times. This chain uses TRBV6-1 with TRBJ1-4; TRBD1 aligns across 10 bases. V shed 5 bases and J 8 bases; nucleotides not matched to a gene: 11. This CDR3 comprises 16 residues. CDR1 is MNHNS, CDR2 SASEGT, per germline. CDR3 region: CASSIHRDRGPEKLFF. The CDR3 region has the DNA TGTGCCAGCAGTATACATCGGGACAGGGGACCGGAAAAACTGTTTTTT.

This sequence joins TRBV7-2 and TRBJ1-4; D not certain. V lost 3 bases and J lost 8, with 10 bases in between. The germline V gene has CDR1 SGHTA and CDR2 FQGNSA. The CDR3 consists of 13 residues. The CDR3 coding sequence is TGTGCCAGCAGCTTGAGGGTTAACGAAAAACTGTTTTTT. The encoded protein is CASSLRVNEKLFF.

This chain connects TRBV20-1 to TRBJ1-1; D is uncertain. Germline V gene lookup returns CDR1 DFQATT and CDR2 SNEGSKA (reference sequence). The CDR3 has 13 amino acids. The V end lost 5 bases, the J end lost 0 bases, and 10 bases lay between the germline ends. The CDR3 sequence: CSARARMNTEAFF. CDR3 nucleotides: TGCAGTGCTCGGGCAAGGATGAACACTGAAGCTTTCTTT.

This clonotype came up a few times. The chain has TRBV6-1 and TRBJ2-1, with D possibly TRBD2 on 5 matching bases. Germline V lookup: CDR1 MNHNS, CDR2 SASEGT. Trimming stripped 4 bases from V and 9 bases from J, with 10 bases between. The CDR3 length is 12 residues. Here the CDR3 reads CASSARGGEQFF. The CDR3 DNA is TGTGCCAGCAGTGCCCGGGGTGGTGAGCAGTTCTTC.

CDR3 sequence (DNA): TGCGCCACATCAAAGGCCGGAGATACGCAGTATTTT. This sequence encodes CATSKAGDTQYF. The gene calls are TRBV4-3 and TRBJ2-3, with D unclear. CDR3 length: 12 amino acids. Deletions cut 10 bases from V and 5 bases from J, with 13 bases between. Per the germline V gene, CDR1 is LGHNA and CDR2 is YSLEER.

CDR3 in DNA: TGTGCCAGCACCCCTGACAGCAATCAGCCCCAGCATTTT. Encoded protein: CASTPDSNQPQHF. V gene TRBV7-2 combines with J gene TRBJ1-5; D uncertain. Germline V gene data show CDR1 as SGHTA and CDR2 as FQGNSA. The CDR3 covers 13 residues. V lost 7 bases and J lost 1, with 8 bases in between.